This T cell receptor beta chain is from a study of CD8+CD57+ T cells in acquired aplastic anemia. Notes on the study in general: No significant difference in CD8+ Simpson's diversity was found between patients and controls.

CDR3 and TCR beta VDJ profiling relied on genomic DNA as the template. Each CDR3 protein is one row after TCRdb ran MiXCR on the reads. The sample contains roughly 93,000 distinct CDR3 sequences, roughly 70% of which appear only once. CDR1 is SEHNR and CDR2 is FQNEAQ in the germline V gene (reference sequence). This CDR3 is 12 amino acids long. V was cut by 8 bases and J by 0 bases, with 7 bases left in between. This clonotype was recorded only once. What it recognizes is unknown. Sequenced patients had shown CD8+CD57+ cell expansion by flow cytometry. The sample consisted of sorted CD4+, CD8+, or CD8+CD57+ T cells (not recorded which) from PBMCs. The clonotype was recovered from a human donor with aplastic anemia. V usage is TRBV7-9 and J usage is TRBJ1-1, with a weak D call TRBD1 (6 bases). The CDR3 nucleotides read TGTGCCAGCGACAGGTTGAACACTGAAGCTTTCTTT. It encodes CASDRLNTEAFF.